This is a list of T cell receptor beta chains from one sample in a study of blood T cell repertoires in COVID-19. TCRdb's table, derived via immunoSEQ multiplex PCR, lists solely in-frame clones and lacks some. The sample records 450,000 to 500,000 clones, over 75% being singletons. The sample consisted of peripheral blood. Receptor source: a human donor in a cohort sampled during active COVID-19. Both conserved end residues are part of each CDR3. The order of the fields is J gene, D gene, V gene, clone size, CDR3 protein, CDR3 DNA. The D gene is left open where the match is weak. Expanded clones are given a class, and other clones once, few, many or no size at all.

TRBJ1-4 | TRBD1 | TRBV7-9 | NA | CASSPQGGNEKLFF | TGTGCCAGCAGCCCCCAGGGGGGTAATGAAAAACTGTTTTTT
TRBJ2-1 | TRBD2 | TRBV3-1/TRBV3-2 | NA | CASSQDLGSGIAPSSYNEQFF | TGTGCCAGCAGCCAAGACTTGGGGAGCGGGATAGCCCCAAGCTCCTACAATGAGCAGTTCTTC
TRBJ2-5 | TRBD2 | TRBV18 | NA | CASSPGRLAGGETQYF | TGTGCCAGCTCACCGGGGAGACTAGCGGGAGGAGAGACCCAGTACTTC
TRBJ2-7 | NA | TRBV5-1 | once | CASSQGSVYEQYF | TGCGCCAGCAGCCAGGGGAGTGTATACGAGCAGTACTTC
TRBJ1-5 | NA | TRBV30 | NA | CAWSPRSNQPQHF | TGTGCCTGGAGCCCACGGAGCAATCAGCCCCAGCATTTT
TRBJ1-2 | TRBD1 | TRBV9 | NA | CASSVEQGANLPTGYTF | TGTGCCAGCAGCGTGGAACAGGGGGCGAACCTCCCAACCGGCTACACCTTC
TRBJ1-2 | TRBD1 | TRBV9 | few | CASSVSGTVYGYTF | TGTGCCAGCAGCGTCTCCGGGACAGTTTATGGCTACACCTTC
TRBJ2-5 | TRBD1 | TRBV27 | NA | CASSSTTTGTGEETQYF | TGTGCCAGCAGTTCTACCACAACCGGGACAGGGGAAGAGACCCAGTACTTC
TRBJ2-3 | TRBD2 | TRBV5-1 | NA | CASSLVPSGAPDTQYF | TGCGCCAGCAGCTTGGTCCCTAGCGGGGCCCCAGATACGCAGTATTTT
TRBJ2-2 | TRBD2 | TRBV5-1 | NA | CASNFLAGSGELFF | TGCGCCAGCAACTTTTTAGCGGGATCCGGGGAGCTGTTTTTT
TRBJ2-5 | TRBD1 | TRBV9 | NA | CASSVKTGGGETQYF | TGTGCCAGCAGCGTCAAGACAGGGGGCGGGGAGACCCAGTACTTC
TRBJ2-1 | NA | TRBV7-3 | once | CASSSLRMGSMSSYNEQFF | TGTGCCAGCAGCTCCCTTCGAATGGGTAGCATGTCATCCTACAATGAGCAGTTCTTC
TRBJ1-3 | NA | TRBV7-9 | NA | CASSLGTGTGNTIYF | TGTGCCAGCAGCTTAGGTACAGGTACTGGAAACACCATATATTTT
TRBJ2-5 | TRBD2 | TRBV5-4 | NA | CASSSPVKSGRGETQYF | TGTGCCAGCAGCTCCCCAGTTAAGAGCGGGAGGGGAGAGACCCAGTACTTC
TRBJ1-4 | NA | TRBV23-1 | NA | CASSQSLGFQGPVSLFF | TGCGCCAGCAGTCAATCGTTGGGGTTTCAGGGGCCCGTCTCTCTGTTTTTT
TRBJ2-1 | NA | TRBV9 | NA | CASSGTGYNEQFF | TGTGCCAGCAGCGGCACTGGCTACAATGAGCAGTTCTTC
TRBJ2-7 | NA | TRBV12-3/TRBV12-4 | once | CASSFETSEQYF | TGTGCCAGCAGTTTTGAAACATCCGAGCAGTACTTC
TRBJ2-2 | NA | TRBV5-4 | few | CASSYAGTGELFF | TGTGCCAGCAGTTATGCAGGGACCGGGGAGCTGTTTTTT
TRBJ1-2 | NA | TRBV6-5 | NA | CASSTYNGYTF | TGTGCCAGCAGTACATATAATGGCTACACCTTC
TRBJ2-5 | NA | TRBV20-1 | NA | CSATPQETQYF | TGCAGTGCTACCCCACAAGAGACCCAGTACTTC
TRBJ1-5 | TRBD1 | TRBV30 | few | CAWSPGQGNQPQHF | TGTGCCTGGAGTCCGGGACAGGGTAATCAGCCCCAGCATTTT
TRBJ1-5 | NA | TRBV30 | NA | CAWSFPGHLNQPQHF | TGTGCCTGGAGTTTTCCGGGACACCTCAATCAGCCCCAGCATTTT
TRBJ1-1 | TRBD1 | TRBV3-1/TRBV3-2 | NA | CASRTGTGLQNTEAFF | TGTGCCAGCAGGACCGGGACAGGCCTTCAGAACACTGAAGCTTTCTTT
TRBJ1-1 | NA | TRBV28 | NA | CASSLYAGSGTEAFF | TGTGCCAGCAGTTTATATGCAGGGTCAGGAACTGAAGCTTTCTTT
TRBJ2-7 | TRBD2 | TRBV4-1 | NA | CASSHSSGASYEQYF | TGCGCCAGCAGCCACAGTAGCGGGGCCTCCTACGAGCAGTACTTC
TRBJ2-3 | NA | TRBV28 | once | CASTWGAGVDTQYF | TGTGCCAGCACTTGGGGGGCGGGAGTTGATACGCAGTATTTT
TRBJ2-3 | NA | TRBV15 | NA | CATSRATSFTDTQYF | TGTGCCACCAGTCGAGCGACCTCTTTCACAGATACGCAGTATTTT
TRBJ2-2 | TRBD2 | TRBV3-1/TRBV3-2 | NA | CASSQYGTSGRIGTGELFF | TGTGCCAGCAGCCAATATGGGACTAGCGGGAGAATTGGTACCGGGGAGCTGTTTTTT